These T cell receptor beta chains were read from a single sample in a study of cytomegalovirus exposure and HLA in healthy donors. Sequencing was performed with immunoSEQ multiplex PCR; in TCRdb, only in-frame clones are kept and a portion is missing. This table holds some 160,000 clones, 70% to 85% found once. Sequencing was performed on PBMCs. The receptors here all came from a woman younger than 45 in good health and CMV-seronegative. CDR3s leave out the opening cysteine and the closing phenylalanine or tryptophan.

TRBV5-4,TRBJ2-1,ASPGTSSYNEQF
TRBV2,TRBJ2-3,ASRELTSSTDTQY
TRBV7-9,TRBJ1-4,SSSVQGAFGEKLF
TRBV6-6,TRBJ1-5,ASSYSDRGSNQPQH
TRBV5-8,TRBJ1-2,ASSPTPIRLLNYGYT
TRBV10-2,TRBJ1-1,ASRDRVGRTEAF
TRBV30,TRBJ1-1,AWNPRGRDGEAF
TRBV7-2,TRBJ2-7,ASSRLGGRGDSSYEQY
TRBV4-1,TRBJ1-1,ASSQAEQGPWEAF
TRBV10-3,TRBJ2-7,AISEGDLEQY
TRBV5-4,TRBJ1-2,ASSSRQNLRGYT
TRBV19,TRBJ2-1,ASSIGRGRGEQF
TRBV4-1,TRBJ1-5,ASSQVQGDQPQH
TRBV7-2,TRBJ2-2,ASCYRGGTGELF
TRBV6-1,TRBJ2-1,ASKAGDHNEQF
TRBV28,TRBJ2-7,ASSNRGRQGLYEQY
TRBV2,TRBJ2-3,ASDLAGGIDTQY
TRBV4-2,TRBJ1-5,ASSQDPTGGEGQPQH
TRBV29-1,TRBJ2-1,SSGRAGEGEQF
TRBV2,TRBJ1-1,ASSGQGETEAF
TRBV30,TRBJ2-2,AWKGGHENTGELF
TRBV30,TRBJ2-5,AWMDRGHRETQY
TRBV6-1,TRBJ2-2,ASGPTGELF
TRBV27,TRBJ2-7,ASSLGTDSYEQY
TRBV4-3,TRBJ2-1,ASSQEKRLADNEQF
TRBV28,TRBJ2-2,ASSLGTGGPGELF
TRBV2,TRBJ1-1,ASSEAWGTGVKNTEAF
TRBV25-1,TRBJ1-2,ASSPRQVPPGYT
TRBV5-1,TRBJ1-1,ASSRITPGQGNTEAF
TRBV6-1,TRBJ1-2,ASSGGQGINYGYT
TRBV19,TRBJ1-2,ASSMSGGINYGYT
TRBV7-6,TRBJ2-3,ASSLHLGETSGTDTQY
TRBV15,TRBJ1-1,ATSSLAQGEAF
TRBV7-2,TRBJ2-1,ASSSRYSGANYNEQF
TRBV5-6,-,ASSKGLAGVAYEQY
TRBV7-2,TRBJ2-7,ASSLTGFYEQY
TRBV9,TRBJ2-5,ASALGGTSKGTQY
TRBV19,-,ASRLGGSLSYEQY
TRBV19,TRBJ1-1,ASRQGPYTEAF
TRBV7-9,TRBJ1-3,ASSAGVTGNTIY
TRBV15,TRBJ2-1,ATSDDSFNEQF
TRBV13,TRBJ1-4,ASSSEGEKLF
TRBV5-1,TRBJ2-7,ASSWTGGDYEQY
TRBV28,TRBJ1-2,ASSLSPTGRGYT
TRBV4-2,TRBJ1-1,ASSQERISVNTEAF
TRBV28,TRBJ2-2,ASSLTGGAGELF
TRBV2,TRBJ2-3,ASSEGQSTDTQY
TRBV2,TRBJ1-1,ASRKQGITGPTNTEAF
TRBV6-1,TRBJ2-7,ASSEVQGSHEQY
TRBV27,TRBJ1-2,ASSLSRGTGDYGYT
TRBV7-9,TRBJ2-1,ASSRAGDPGVQF
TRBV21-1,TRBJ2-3,ASRLQGSDTQY